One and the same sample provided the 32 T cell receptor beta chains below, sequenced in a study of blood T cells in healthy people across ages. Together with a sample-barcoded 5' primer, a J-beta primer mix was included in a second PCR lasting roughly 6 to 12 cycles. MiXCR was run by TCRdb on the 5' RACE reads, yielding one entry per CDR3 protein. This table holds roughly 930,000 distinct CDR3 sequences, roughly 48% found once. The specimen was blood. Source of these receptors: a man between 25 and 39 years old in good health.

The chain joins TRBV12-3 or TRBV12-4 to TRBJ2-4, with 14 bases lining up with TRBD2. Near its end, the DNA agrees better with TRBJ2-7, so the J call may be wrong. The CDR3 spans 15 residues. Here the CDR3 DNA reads TGTGCCAGCATCAAACGACTAGCGGGGGGGTTCGAGCAGTACTTC. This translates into CASIKRLAGGFEQYF.

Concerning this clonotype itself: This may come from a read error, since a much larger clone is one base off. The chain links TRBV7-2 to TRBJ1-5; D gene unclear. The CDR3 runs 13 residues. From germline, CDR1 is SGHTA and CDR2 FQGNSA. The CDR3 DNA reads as TGTGCCGGCAGCTTAGCGTTAAATCAGCCCCAGCATTTT. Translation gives CAGSLALNQPQHF. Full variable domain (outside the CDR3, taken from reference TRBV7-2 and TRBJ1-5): GAGVSQSPSNKVTEKGKDVELRCDPISGHTALYWYRQSLGQGLEFLIYFQGNSAPDKSGLPSDRFSAERTGGSVSTLTIQRTQQEDSAVYLCAGSLALNQPQHFGDGTRLSIL.

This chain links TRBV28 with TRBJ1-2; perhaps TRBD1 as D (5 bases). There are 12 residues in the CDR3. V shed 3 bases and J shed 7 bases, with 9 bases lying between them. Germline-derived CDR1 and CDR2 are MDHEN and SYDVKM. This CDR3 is CASSFGGSGYTF. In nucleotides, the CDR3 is TGTGCCAGCAGTTTTGGGGGAAGTGGCTACACCTTC.

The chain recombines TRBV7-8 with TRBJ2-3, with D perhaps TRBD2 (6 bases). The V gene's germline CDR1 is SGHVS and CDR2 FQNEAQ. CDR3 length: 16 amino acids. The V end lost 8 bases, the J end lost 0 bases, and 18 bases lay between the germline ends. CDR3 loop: CASGARGRTSTDTQYF. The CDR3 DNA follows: TGTGCCAGCGGCGCGCGGGGACGGACTAGCACAGATACGCAGTATTTT.

The CDR3 loop reads CASSFRTSGYNEQFF. The CDR3 nucleotides are TGTGCCAGCAGTTTTAGGACTAGCGGATACAATGAGCAGTTCTTC. The gene calls are TRBV12-3 or TRBV12-4 and TRBJ2-1, with 10 bases fitting TRBD2. CDR3 length: 15 residues. V trimming: 3 bases; J trimming: 4 bases; junction bases outside the gene matches: 3.

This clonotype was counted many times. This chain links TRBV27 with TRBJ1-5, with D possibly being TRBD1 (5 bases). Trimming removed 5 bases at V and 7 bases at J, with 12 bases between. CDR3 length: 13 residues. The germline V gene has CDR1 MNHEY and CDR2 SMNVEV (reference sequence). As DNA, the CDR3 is TGTGCCAGCAGTGCAGGGATAAGGCAGCCCCAGCATTTT. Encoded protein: CASSAGIRQPQHF.

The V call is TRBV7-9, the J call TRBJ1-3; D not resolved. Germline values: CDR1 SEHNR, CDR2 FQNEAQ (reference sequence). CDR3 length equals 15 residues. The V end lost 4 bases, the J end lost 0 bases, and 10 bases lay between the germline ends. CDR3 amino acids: CASSSTELSGNTIYF. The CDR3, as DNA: TGTGCCAGCAGCTCGACGGAACTCTCTGGAAACACCATATATTTT.

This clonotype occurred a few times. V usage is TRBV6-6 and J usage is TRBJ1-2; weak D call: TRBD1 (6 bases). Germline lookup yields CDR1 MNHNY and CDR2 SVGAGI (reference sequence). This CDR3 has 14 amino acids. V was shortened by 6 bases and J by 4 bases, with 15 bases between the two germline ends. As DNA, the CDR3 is TGTGCCAGCAGCAGCCCAGGACAGACCTATGGCTACACCTTC. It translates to CASSSPGQTYGYTF.

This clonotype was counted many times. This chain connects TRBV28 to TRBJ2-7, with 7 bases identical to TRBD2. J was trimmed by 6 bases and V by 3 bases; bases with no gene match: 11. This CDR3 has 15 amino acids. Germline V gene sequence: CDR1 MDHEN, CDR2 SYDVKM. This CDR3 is CASSLNGIREGEQYF. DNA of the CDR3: TGTGCCAGCAGTTTGAATGGTATCAGGGAGGGCGAGCAGTACTTC.

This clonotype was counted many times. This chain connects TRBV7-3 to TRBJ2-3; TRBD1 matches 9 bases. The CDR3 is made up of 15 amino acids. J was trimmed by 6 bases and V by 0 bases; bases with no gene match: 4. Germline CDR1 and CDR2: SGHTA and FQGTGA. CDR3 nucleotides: TGTGCCAGCAGCTTAACAGGACAGGGGTCCGATACGCAGTATTTT. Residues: CASSLTGQGSDTQYF.

The CDR3 loop is CASSNPTGRWETQYF. For the CDR3, the DNA is TGTGCCAGCAGCAACCCGACAGGGCGGTGGGAGACCCAGTACTTC. The chain joins TRBV6-2 or TRBV6-3 to TRBJ2-5; 7 bases are shared with TRBD1. The V segment lost 6 bases and the J segment 5 bases; nucleotides outside the gene matches: 12. This CDR3 has 15 residues. Germline V gene data show CDR1 as MNHEY and CDR2 as SVGEGT.

The CDR3 sequence is CASSPSGQGTIREKLFF. The CDR3, as DNA: TGTGCCAGCAGTCCCTCGGGACAGGGGACCATTCGGGAAAAACTGTTTTTT. The chain has TRBV27 and TRBJ1-4; 10 bases are shared with TRBD1. The CDR3 is 17 residues long. With V trimmed by 5 bases and J by 8 bases, 14 bases remained unmatched. CDR1 and CDR2 from the germline V gene are MNHEY and SMNVEV (reference sequence).

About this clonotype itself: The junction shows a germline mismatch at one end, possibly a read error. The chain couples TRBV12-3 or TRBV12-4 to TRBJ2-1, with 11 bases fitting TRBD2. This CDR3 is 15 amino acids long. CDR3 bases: TGTGCCAGCAGTAGTAGCGGGGGGGCCTACAATGAGCAGTCCTTC. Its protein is CASSSSGGAYNEQSF.

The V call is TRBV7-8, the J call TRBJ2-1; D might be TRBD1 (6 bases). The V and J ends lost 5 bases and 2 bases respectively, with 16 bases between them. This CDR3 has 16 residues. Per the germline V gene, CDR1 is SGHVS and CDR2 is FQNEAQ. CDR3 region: CASSRARGYTYNEQFF. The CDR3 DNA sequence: TGTGCCAGCAGCCGAGCGAGGGGGTACACCTACAATGAGCAGTTCTTC.

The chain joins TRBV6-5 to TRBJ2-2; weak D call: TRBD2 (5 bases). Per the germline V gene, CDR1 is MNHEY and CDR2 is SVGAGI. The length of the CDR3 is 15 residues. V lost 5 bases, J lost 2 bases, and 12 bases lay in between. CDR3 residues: CASSRGLQNTGELFF. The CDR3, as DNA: TGTGCCAGCAGTCGCGGGCTCCAAAACACCGGGGAGCTGTTTTTT.

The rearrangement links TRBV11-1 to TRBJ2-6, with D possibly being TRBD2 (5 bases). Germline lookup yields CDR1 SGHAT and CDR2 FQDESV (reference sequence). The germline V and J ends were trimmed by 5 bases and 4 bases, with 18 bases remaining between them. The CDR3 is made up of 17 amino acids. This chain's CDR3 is CASSTGPFREGANVLTF. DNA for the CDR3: TGTGCCAGCAGCACCGGCCCCTTTAGGGAGGGGGCCAACGTCCTGACTTTC. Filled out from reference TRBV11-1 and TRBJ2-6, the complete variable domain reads EAEVAQSPRYKITEKSQAVAFWCDPISGHATLYWYRQILGQGPELLVQFQDESVVDDSQLPKDRFSAERLKGVDSTLKIQPAELGDSAMYLCASSTGPFREGANVLTFGAGSRLTVL.

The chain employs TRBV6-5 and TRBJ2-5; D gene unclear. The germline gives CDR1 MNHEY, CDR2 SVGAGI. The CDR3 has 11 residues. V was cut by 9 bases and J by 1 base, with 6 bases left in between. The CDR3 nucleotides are TGTGCCAGGAAATTCCAAGAGACCCAGTACTTC. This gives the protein CARKFQETQYF.

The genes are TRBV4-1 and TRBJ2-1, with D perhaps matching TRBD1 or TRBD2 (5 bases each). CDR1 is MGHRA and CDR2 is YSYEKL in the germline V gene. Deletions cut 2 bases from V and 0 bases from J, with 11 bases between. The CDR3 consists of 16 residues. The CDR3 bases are TGCGCCAGCAGCCAATGGGTCGGGGCCTCCTACAATGAGCAGTTCTTC. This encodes CASSQWVGASYNEQFF.

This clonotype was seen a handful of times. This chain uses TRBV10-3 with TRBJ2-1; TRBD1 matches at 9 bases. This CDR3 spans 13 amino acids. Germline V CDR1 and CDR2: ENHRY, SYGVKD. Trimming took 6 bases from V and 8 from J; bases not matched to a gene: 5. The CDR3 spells CAIRGTGNDEQFF. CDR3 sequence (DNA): TGTGCCATCAGGGGGACAGGGAACGATGAGCAGTTCTTC.

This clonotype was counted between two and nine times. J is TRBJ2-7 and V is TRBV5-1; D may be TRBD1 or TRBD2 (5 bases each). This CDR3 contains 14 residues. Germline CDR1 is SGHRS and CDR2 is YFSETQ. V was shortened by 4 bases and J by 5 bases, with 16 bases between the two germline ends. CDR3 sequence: CASSPTGDQDEQYF. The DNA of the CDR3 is TGCGCCAGCAGCCCGACCGGGGACCAGGACGAGCAGTACTTC.

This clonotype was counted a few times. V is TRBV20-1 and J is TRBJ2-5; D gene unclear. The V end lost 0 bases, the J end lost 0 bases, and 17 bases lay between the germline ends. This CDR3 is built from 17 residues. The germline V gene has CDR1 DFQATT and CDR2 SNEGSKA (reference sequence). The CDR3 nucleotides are TGCAGTGCTAGAGAAAGGCTTGTTCAGGAGTACCAAGAGACCCAGTACTTC. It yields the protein CSARERLVQEYQETQYF.

CDR3 sequence: CASSQVRLAGGPRDDEQFF. In DNA, the CDR3 is TGCGCCAGCAGCCAAGTACGACTAGCGGGGGGGCCCAGGGACGATGAGCAGTTCTTC. The chain uses TRBV4-1 and TRBJ2-1, with 14 positions matching TRBD2. The germline CDR1 and CDR2 sequences are MGHRA and YSYEKL. The CDR3 covers 19 residues. The J segment lost 8 bases and the V segment lost 1 base, leaving 13 bases of the junction unmatched.

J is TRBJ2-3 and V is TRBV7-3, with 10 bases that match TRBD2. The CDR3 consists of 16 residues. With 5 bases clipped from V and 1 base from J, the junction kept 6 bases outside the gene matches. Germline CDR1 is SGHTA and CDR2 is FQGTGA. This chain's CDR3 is CASSVTGTSGTDTQYF. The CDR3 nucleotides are TGTGCCAGCAGCGTGACCGGGACTAGCGGCACAGATACGCAGTATTTT. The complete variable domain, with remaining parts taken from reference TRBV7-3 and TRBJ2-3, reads GAGVSQTPSNKVTEKGKYVELRCDPISGHTALYWYRQSLGQGPEFLIYFQGTGAADDSGLPNDRFFAVRPEGSVSTLKIQRTERGDSAVYLCASSVTGTSGTDTQYFGPGTRLTVL.

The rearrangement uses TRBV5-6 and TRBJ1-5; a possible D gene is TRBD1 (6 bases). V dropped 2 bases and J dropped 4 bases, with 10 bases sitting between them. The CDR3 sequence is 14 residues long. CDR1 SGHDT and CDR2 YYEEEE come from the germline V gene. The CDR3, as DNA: TGTGCCAGCAGCTTCACAGGGACTAATCAGCCCCAGCATTTT. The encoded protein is CASSFTGTNQPQHF.

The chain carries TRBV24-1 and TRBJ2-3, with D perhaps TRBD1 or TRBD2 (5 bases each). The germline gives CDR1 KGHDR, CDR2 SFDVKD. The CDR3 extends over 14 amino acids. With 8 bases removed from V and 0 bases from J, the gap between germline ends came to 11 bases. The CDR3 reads CATNPGPSTDTQYF. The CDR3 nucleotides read TGTGCCACCAATCCGGGGCCGAGCACAGATACGCAGTATTTT.

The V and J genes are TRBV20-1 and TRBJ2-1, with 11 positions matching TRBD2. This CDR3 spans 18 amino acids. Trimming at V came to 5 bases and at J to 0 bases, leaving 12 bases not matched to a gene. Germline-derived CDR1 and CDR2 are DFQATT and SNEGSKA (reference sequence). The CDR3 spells CSAPSGGRRMSSYNEQFF. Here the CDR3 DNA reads TGCAGTGCTCCTAGCGGGGGGCGCCGGATGAGCTCCTACAATGAGCAGTTCTTC.

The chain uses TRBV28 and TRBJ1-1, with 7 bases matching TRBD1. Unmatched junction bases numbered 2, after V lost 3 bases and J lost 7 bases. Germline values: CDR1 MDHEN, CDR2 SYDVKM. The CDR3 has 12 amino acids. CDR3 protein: CASSFGTDEAFF. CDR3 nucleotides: TGTGCCAGCAGTTTCGGGACAGATGAAGCTTTCTTT.

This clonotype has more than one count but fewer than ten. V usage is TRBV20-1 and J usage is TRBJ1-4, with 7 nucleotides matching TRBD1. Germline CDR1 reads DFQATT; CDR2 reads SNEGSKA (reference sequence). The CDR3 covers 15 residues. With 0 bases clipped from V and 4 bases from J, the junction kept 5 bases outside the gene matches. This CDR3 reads CSARDAGQLNEKLFF. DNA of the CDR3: TGCAGTGCTAGAGACGCGGGACAGCTTAATGAAAAACTGTTTTTT.

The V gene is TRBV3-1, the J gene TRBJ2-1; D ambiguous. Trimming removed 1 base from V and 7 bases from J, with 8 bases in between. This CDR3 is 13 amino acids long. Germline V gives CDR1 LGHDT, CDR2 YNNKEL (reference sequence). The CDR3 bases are TGTGCCAGCAGCCAAGGGTCTATGAATGAGCAGTTCTTC. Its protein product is CASSQGSMNEQFF.

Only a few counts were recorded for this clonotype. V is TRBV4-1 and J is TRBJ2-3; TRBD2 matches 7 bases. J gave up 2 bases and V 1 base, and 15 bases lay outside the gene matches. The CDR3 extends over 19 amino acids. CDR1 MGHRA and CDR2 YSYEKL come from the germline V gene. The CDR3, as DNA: TGCGCCAGCAGCCAAGTCACCGGGGGGTCCATGGACTTCACAGATACGCAGTATTTT. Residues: CASSQVTGGSMDFTDTQYF.

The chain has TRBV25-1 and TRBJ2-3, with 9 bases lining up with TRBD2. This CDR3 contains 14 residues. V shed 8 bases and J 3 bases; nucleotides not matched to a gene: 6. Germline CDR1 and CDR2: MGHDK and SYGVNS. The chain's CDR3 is CASGGAGGTDTQYF. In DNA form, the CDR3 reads TGTGCCAGCGGGGGAGCGGGGGGAACAGATACGCAGTATTTT.

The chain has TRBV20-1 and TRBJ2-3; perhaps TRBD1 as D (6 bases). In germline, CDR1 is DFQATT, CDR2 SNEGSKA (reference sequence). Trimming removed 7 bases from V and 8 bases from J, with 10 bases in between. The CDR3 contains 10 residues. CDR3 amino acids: CSVIGGTQYF. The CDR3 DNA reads TGCAGTGTTATAGGGGGTACGCAGTATTTT.